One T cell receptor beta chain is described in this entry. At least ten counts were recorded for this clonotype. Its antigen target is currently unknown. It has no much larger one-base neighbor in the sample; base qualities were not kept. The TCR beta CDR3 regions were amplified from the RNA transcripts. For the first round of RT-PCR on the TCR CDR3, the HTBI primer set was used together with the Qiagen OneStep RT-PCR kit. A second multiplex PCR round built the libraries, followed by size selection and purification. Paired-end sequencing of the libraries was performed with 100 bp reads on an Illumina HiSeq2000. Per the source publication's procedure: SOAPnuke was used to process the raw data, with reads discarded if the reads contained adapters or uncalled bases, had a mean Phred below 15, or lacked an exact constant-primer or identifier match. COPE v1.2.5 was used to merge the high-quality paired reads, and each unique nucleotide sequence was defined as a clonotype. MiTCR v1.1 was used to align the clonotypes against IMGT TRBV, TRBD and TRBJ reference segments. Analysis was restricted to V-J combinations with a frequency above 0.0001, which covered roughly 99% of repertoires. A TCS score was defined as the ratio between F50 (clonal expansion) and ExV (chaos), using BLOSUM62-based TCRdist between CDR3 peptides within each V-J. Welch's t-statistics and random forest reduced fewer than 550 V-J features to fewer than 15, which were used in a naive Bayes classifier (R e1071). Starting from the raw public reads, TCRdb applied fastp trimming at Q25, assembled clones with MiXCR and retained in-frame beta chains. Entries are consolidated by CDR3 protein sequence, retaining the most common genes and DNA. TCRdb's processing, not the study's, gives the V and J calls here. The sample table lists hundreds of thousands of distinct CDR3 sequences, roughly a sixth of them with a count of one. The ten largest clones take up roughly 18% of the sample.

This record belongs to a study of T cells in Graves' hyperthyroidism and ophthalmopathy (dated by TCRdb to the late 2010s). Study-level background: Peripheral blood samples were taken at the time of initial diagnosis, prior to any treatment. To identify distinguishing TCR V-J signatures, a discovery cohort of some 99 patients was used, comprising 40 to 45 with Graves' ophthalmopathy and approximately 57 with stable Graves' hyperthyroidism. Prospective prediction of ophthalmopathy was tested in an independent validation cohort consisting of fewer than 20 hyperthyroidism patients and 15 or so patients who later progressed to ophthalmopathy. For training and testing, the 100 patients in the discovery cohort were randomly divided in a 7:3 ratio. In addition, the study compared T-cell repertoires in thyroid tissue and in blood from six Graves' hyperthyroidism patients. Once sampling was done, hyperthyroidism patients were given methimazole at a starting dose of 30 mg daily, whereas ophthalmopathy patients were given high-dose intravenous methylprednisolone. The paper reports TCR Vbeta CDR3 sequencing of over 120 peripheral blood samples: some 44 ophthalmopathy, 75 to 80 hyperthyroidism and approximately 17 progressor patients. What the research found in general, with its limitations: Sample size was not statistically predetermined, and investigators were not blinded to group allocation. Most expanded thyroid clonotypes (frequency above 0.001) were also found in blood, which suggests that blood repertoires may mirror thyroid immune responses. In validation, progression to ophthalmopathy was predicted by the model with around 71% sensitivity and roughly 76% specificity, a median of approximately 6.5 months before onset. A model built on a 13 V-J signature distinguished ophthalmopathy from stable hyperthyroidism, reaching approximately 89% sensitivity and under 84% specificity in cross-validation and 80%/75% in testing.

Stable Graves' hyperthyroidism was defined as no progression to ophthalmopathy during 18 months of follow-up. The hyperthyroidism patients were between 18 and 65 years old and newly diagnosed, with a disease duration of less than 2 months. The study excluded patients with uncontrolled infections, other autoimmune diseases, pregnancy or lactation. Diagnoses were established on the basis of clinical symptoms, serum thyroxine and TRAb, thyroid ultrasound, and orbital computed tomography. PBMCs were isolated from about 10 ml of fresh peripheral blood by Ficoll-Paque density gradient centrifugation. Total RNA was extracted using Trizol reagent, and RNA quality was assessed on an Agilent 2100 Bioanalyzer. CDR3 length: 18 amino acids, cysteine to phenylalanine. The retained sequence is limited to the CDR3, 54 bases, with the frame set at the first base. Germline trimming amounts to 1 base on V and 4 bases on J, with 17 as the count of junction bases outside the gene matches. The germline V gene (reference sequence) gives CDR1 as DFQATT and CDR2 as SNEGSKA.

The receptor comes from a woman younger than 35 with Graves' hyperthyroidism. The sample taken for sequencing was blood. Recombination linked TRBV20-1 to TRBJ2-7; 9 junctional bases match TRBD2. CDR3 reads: CSARGISAGGPRTYEQYF. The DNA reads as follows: TGCAGTGCTAGAGGAATCTCGGCGGGAGGGCCTCGCACTTACGAGCAGTACTTC.